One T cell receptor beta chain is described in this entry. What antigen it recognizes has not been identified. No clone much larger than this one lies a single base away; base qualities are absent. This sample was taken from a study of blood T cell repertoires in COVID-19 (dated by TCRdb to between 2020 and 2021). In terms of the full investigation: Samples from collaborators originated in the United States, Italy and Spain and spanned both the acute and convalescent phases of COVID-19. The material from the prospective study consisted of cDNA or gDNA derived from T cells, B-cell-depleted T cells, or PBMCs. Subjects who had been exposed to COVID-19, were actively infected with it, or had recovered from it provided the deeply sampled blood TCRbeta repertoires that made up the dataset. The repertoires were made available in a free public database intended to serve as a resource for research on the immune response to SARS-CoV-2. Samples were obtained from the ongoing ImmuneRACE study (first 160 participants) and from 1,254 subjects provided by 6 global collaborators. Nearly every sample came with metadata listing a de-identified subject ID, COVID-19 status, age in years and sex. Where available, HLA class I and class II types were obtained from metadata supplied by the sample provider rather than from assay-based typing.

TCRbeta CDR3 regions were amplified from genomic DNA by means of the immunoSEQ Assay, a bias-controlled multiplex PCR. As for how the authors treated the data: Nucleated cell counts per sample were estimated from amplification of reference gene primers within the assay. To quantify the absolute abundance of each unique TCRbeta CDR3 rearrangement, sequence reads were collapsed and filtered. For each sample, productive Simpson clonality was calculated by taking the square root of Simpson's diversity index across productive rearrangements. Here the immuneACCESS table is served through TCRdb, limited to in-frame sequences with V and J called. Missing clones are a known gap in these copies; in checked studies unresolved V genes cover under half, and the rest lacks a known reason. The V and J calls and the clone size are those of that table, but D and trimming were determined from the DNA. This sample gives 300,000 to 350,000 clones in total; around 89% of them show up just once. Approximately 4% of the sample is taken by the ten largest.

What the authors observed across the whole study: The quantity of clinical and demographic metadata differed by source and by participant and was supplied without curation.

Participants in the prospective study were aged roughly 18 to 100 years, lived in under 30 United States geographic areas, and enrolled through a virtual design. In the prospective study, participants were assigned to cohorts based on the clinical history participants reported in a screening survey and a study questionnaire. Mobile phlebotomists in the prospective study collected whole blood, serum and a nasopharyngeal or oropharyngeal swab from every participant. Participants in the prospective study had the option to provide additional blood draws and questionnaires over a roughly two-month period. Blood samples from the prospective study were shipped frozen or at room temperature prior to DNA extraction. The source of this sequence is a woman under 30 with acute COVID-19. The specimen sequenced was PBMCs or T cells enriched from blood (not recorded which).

At the DNA level, the sequence is TGTGCCAGCAGTTACAGGGTAGGGACTGAAGCTTTCTTT. The resulting protein is CASSYRVGTEAFF. Recombination joined TRBV28 with TRBJ1-1; the D gene is possibly TRBD1, with 6 bases matching. From the cysteine up to the phenylalanine, the CDR3 has a length of 13 residues. Left in the record is the CDR3 DNA by itself, 39 bases read in frame from the first base. From a lookup of the germline V gene, CDR1 and CDR2 are MDHEN and SYDVKM. Trimming removed 4 bases from V and 5 bases from J, leaving 11 bases between the germline ends.